This is a list of T cell receptor beta chains from one sample in a study of blood T cell repertoires in COVID-19. Using immunoSEQ multiplex PCR, the repertoire was profiled, and TCRdb retains in-frame clones only, with some absent. The sample yields a few hundred thousand clones, around 87% seen once. Specimen: peripheral blood. These receptor sequences come from a woman aged 45 to 65 with acute or convalescent COVID-19. Both conserved end residues are part of each CDR3. The D gene is left open where the match is weak. Some rows mark clone size as missing; the rest say once, few, many or name a class of expanded clone.

j_call clone_size v_call d_call cdr3_aa cdr3_nt
TRBJ1-4 - TRBV7-9 - CASSKSRQKYATNEKLFF TGTGCCAGCAGCAAAAGTAGACAGAAGTATGCAACTAATGAAAAACTGTTTTTT
TRBJ2-4 - TRBV7-2 TRBD2 CASSQPSGSQSHIQYF TGTGCCAGCAGCCAACCTAGCGGGAGTCAGTCGCACATTCAGTACTTC
TRBJ1-1 once TRBV5-1 TRBD1 CASSLSDRGEAFF TGCGCCAGCAGCTTGTCGGACAGGGGTGAAGCTTTCTTT
TRBJ2-1 once TRBV29-1 TRBD2 CSVEEASGRGNDEQFF TGCAGCGTTGAAGAGGCCAGCGGGAGGGGGAACGATGAGCAGTTCTTC
TRBJ1-2 few TRBV7-3 - CASSNYKGRTYGYTF TGTGCCAGCAGCAACTATAAGGGGCGCACCTATGGCTACACCTTC
TRBJ2-3 - TRBV27 - CASSLRSSSTQYF TGTGCCAGCAGTTTACGGTCGTCTTCGACGCAGTATTTT
TRBJ2-7 few TRBV11-2 - CASSLNGQYEQYF TGTGCCAGCAGCTTAAACGGACAGTACGAGCAGTACTTC
TRBJ1-4 - TRBV3-1/TRBV3-2 TRBD1 CASSGRDRPTNEKLFF TGTGCCAGCAGCGGCCGGGACAGGCCAACTAATGAAAAACTGTTTTTT
TRBJ1-4 - TRBV18 - CASSPVTGNEKLFF TGTGCCAGCTCCCCCGTAACAGGGAATGAAAAACTGTTTTTT
TRBJ2-5 - TRBV3-1/TRBV3-2 - CASLGLGSPWETQYF TGTGCCAGCCTGGGTCTCGGGAGTCCGTGGGAGACCCAGTACTTC
TRBJ1-2 once TRBV6-5 - CASSIRVRAPYGYTF TGTGCCAGCAGTATCCGGGTCAGGGCCCCCTATGGCTACACCTTC
TRBJ1-1 - TRBV11-1 - CASSPPTSTEAFF TGTGCCAGCAGCCCACCGACAAGCACTGAAGCTTTCTTT
TRBJ1-5 - TRBV4-1 TRBD1 CASSLRQGADSNQPQHF TGCGCCAGCAGCCTCCGACAGGGGGCTGATAGCAATCAGCCCCAGCATTTT
TRBJ2-1 once TRBV6-2/TRBV6-3 - CASSYLSGYNEQFF TGTGCCAGCAGTTACCTAAGCGGGTACAATGAGCAGTTCTTC
TRBJ2-5 - TRBV7-6 - CASSLGLDHQYF TGTGCCAGCAGCTTAGGACTAGACCACCAGTACTTC
TRBJ2-5 - TRBV25-1 - CASSVWGSEETQYF TGTGCCAGCAGTGTATGGGGCTCAGAAGAGACCCAGTACTTC
TRBJ1-5 - TRBV2 TRBD1 CASSRDRGFNQPQHF TGTGCCAGCAGTCGGGACAGGGGCTTCAATCAGCCCCAGCATTTT
TRBJ2-7 - TRBV28 - CASSSPPQGFYEQYF TGTGCCAGCAGTTCCCCGCCACAGGGCTTCTACGAGCAGTACTTC
TRBJ2-3 few TRBV27 TRBD2 CANRSGRVSTDTQYF TGTGCGAATCGTAGCGGGAGGGTAAGCACAGATACGCAGTATTTT
TRBJ2-3 - TRBV2 TRBD2 CASRDPGLLTDTQYF TGTGCCAGCAGAGATCCGGGACTACTCACAGATACGCAGTATTTT
TRBJ2-7 - TRBV5-4 - CASSLDVGGYSYEQYF TGTGCCAGCAGCTTGGACGTGGGAGGTTACTCCTACGAGCAGTACTTC
TRBJ1-2 - TRBV11-2 - CASSLARDIGYTF TGTGCCAGCAGCTTAGCCCGGGACATTGGCTACACCTTC
TRBJ1-2 - TRBV5-4 TRBD1 CASRNPGQNYGYTF TGTGCCAGCAGAAACCCGGGACAGAACTATGGCTACACCTTC
TRBJ2-5 few TRBV5-1 - CASSLGSRAQYF TGCGCCAGCAGCTTGGGAAGTCGGGCCCAGTACTTC
TRBJ2-1 - TRBV10-3 - CAISLSPNEQFF TGTGCCATCAGTCTATCTCCAAATGAGCAGTTCTTC
TRBJ2-6 - TRBV15 TRBD1 CATWLGRPGQDFSGANVLTF TGTGCCACCTGGCTCGGTCGGCCCGGACAGGACTTTTCGGGGGCCAACGTCCTGACTTTC
TRBJ1-4 - TRBV3-1/TRBV3-2 - CASSPRDSSEKLFF TGTGCCAGCAGCCCCCGGGATTCGAGTGAAAAACTGTTTTTT
TRBJ1-2 once TRBV29-1 TRBD1 CSVEDSSRGYGYTF TGCAGCGTTGAAGATTCGAGCAGGGGGTATGGCTACACCTTC
TRBJ2-7 - TRBV7-2 TRBD2 CASSHGGGRAYDEQYF TGTGCCAGCAGCCACGGCGGCGGGAGGGCCTATGACGAGCAGTACTTC
TRBJ1-2 once TRBV9 - CASSDEMGQINYGYTF TGTGCCAGCAGCGATGAAATGGGGCAGATAAACTATGGCTACACCTTC